Below, 4 T cell receptor beta chains from the same sample are listed, as sequenced in a study of cytomegalovirus exposure and HLA in healthy donors. Assay: immunoSEQ multiplex PCR; the TCRdb copy retains only in-frame clones and omits some. The sample shows approximately 150,000 clones, around 90% of them seen only once. Sample: PBMCs. The source is a woman younger than 30 in good health and CMV-seropositive.

The V and J genes are TRBV2 and TRBJ2-1; 7 bases are a match to TRBD2. The CDR3 is 14 residues long. Trimming removed 4 bases from V and 7 bases from J; junction bases left unmatched: 7. The germline V gene encodes CDR1 SNHLY and CDR2 FYNNEI. The CDR3: CASSVGTTGNEQFF. Written as DNA, the CDR3 is TGTGCCAGCAGTGTCGGGACTACGGGGAATGAGCAGTTCTTC.

The chain recombines TRBV29-1 with TRBJ2-1, with TRBD2 identical over 8 bases. CDR3 size: 14 residues. Germline V gene lookup returns CDR1 SQVTM and CDR2 ANQGSEA. The V segment lost 2 bases and the J segment 9 bases; nucleotides outside the gene matches: 9. CDR3: CSVETSGRVGEQFF. For the CDR3, the DNA is TGCAGCGTTGAAACGAGCGGGAGAGTGGGTGAGCAGTTCTTC.

This clone showed up just once. The chain joins TRBV5-4 to TRBJ1-1; tentatively, D is TRBD1 (5 bases). With 4 bases removed from V and 0 bases from J, the gap between germline ends came to 16 bases. Germline CDR1 and CDR2: SGHNT and YYREEE (reference sequence). The CDR3 covers 16 residues. The CDR3 sequence: CASSLSRRGVNTEAFF. In nucleotides, the CDR3 is TGTGCCAGCAGCCTTAGCAGGAGGGGCGTGAACACTGAAGCTTTCTTT.

The chain joins TRBV5-1 to TRBJ2-5; D ambiguous. There are 17 residues in the CDR3. The V end lost 1 base, the J end lost 1 base, and 17 bases lay between the germline ends. Germline V CDR1 and CDR2: SGHRS, YFSETQ. The CDR3: CASSLRTPLTPQETQYF. Here the CDR3 DNA reads TGCGCCAGCAGCTTGAGAACTCCCCTTACTCCCCAAGAGACCCAGTACTTC.